The 16 T cell receptor beta chains given below trace back to one sample, sequenced in a study of spatial heterogeneity in lung cancer. As to time point: sample taken at primary tumor resection. TCRdb used MiXCR to reprocess the 5' RACE reads, holding one entry per CDR3 protein. Of 7,200 or so distinct CDR3 sequences listed, 7% are singletons. These receptors have no known antigen. Notes on the study in general: Tracking of tumor mutation counts was seen in expanded intratumoral alpha and beta TCR counts.

This specimen consisted of lung tumor tissue, obtained at surgery. The source is a female donor with early-stage non-small cell lung cancer.

In this sample, this clonotype turned up many times. The rearrangement links TRBV7-2 to TRBJ2-7; D perhaps matches TRBD2 (6 bases). Germline V gene sequence: CDR1 SGHTA, CDR2 FQGNSA. The CDR3 runs 14 residues. Between the trimmed V and J ends, which lost 1 base and 3 bases, there was a span of 10 bases. This CDR3 is CASSLGRGYYEQYF. As DNA, the CDR3 is TGTGCCAGCAGCTTAGGGCGGGGCTACTACGAGCAGTACTTC.

In this sample, this clonotype turned up many times. The chain combines TRBV12-3 or TRBV12-4 with TRBJ2-1; D possibly matches TRBD1 or TRBD2 (5 bases each). V was pared by 4 bases and J by 15 bases, with 19 bases between. The CDR3 extends over 13 amino acids. The CDR3 sequence: CASSSRSRSGRFF. As DNA, the CDR3 is TGTGCCAGCAGTTCCCGGTCGAGGTCGGGGCGGTTCTTC.

This clonotype is termed medium-sized. The rearrangement uses TRBV7-9 and TRBJ1-1; 7 bases are a match to TRBD1. Trimming took 1 base from V and 6 from J; bases not matched to a gene: 5. Per germline, CDR1 SEHNR and CDR2 FQNEAQ (reference sequence). There are 14 residues in the CDR3. The CDR3 spells CASSLGEGASEAFF. CDR3 nucleotide sequence: TGTGCCAGCAGCTTAGGGGAGGGGGCTTCTGAAGCTTTCTTT.

This clonotype qualifies as medium-sized. V and J are TRBV27 and TRBJ2-7, with D unclear. Germline-derived CDR1 and CDR2 are MNHEY and SMNVEV (reference sequence). V shed 1 base and J shed 6 bases, with 7 bases lying between them. This CDR3 region has 12 residues. In DNA form, the CDR3 reads TGTGCCAGCAGTTTATTAGGGCGCGAGCAGTACTTC. Residues: CASSLLGREQYF.

This clonotype was seen at least ten times. V gene TRBV7-2 combines with J gene TRBJ2-7; 10 positions match TRBD2. Germline trimming cut 4 bases from V and 4 bases from J; bases unmatched to any gene: 10. Per the germline V gene, CDR1 is SGHTA and CDR2 is FQGNSA. This CDR3 contains 16 residues. This CDR3 reads CASSSQPLAGAYEQYF. CDR3 bases: TGTGCCAGCAGCTCCCAGCCTCTAGCGGGAGCATACGAGCAGTACTTC.

This clonotype is labeled as medium-sized. The V gene is TRBV3-1, the J gene TRBJ2-1; TRBD2 aligns across 12 bases. Per germline, CDR1 LGHDT and CDR2 YNNKEL (reference sequence). V trimming: 3 bases; J trimming: 6 bases; junction bases outside the gene matches: 3. The CDR3 covers 15 residues. CDR3 sequence reads: CASSHRLAGANEQFF. CDR3 sequence (DNA): TGTGCCAGCAGCCACCGACTAGCGGGAGCCAATGAGCAGTTCTTC.

At least ten counts were recorded for this clonotype. The chain joins TRBV6-6 to TRBJ1-1; no clear D. The CDR3 is made up of 12 amino acids. Germline V gene sequence: CDR1 MNHNY, CDR2 SVGAGI (reference sequence). The germline V and J ends were trimmed by 4 bases and 11 bases, with 14 bases remaining between them. The CDR3, as DNA: TGTGCCAGCAGTTCCCGGACGTTGAGGGCTTTCTTT. Its protein is CASSSRTLRAFF.

This clonotype is classed as medium-sized (0.01 to 0.1%). As DNA, the CDR3 is TGTGCCAGCAGCTTAGAGTACGAGCAGTACTTC. Protein product: CASSLEYEQYF. The V call is TRBV7-9, the J call TRBJ2-7, with unresolved D. This CDR3 has 11 residues. Trimming stripped 1 base from V and 4 bases from J, with 2 bases between. Germline V lookup: CDR1 SEHNR, CDR2 FQNEAQ (reference sequence).

This clonotype was seen repeatedly, ten times or more. This sequence joins TRBV7-2 and TRBJ2-1; tentative D call: TRBD1 (5 bases). The V end lost 2 bases, the J end lost 2 bases, and 10 bases lay between the germline ends. The CDR3 spans 15 residues. CDR1 and CDR2 from the germline V gene are SGHTA and FQGNSA. In DNA form, the CDR3 reads TGTGCCAGCAGCTTAAGGGGCGCGCCCTACAATGAGCAGTTCTTC. This gives the protein CASSLRGAPYNEQFF. The entire variable domain, with the rest obtained from reference TRBV7-2 and TRBJ2-1, is as follows: GAGVSQSPSNKVTEKGKDVELRCDPISGHTALYWYRQSLGQGLEFLIYFQGNSAPDKSGLPSDRFSAERTGGSVSTLTIQRTQQEDSAVYLCASSLRGAPYNEQFFGPGTRLTVL.

This clonotype was recorded many times. The V gene is TRBV20-1, the J gene TRBJ2-5; D is perhaps TRBD2 (7 bases). CDR3 length: 15 residues. The V end lost 7 bases, the J end lost 3 bases, and 21 bases lay between the germline ends. Germline-derived CDR1 and CDR2 are DFQATT and SNEGSKA (reference sequence). CDR3 sequence: CSVSRGAFKKETQYF. The CDR3 DNA reads as TGCAGTGTGAGCCGGGGGGCGTTTAAGAAAGAGACCCAGTACTTC.

This clonotype occurred many times. CDR3 protein: CASSLAGGEAFF. The CDR3 nucleotides are TGTGCCAGCAGCTTAGCCGGGGGCGAAGCTTTCTTT. The chain carries TRBV5-4 and TRBJ1-1, with a possible D match to TRBD1 (6 bases). Germline-derived CDR1 and CDR2 are SGHNT and YYREEE (reference sequence). This CDR3 is built from 12 residues. Trimming took off 2 bases at V and 8 bases at J, with 10 bases between the two ends.

This clonotype was seen ten or more times. The genes are TRBV3-1 and TRBJ2-1; D is unresolved. Trimming pared 2 bases from V and 1 base from J, leaving 6 bases between. This CDR3 comprises 14 residues. Germline CDR1 LGHDT, CDR2 YNNKEL (reference sequence). The CDR3 reads CASSQSGSYNEQFF. In DNA form, the CDR3 reads TGTGCCAGCAGCCAATCAGGTTCCTACAATGAGCAGTTCTTC.

This clonotype was picked up many times. The chain joins TRBV6-5 to TRBJ1-2; D unresolved. Germline CDR1 and CDR2: MNHEY and SVGAGI. The CDR3 loop spans 14 amino acids. V gave up 5 bases and J gave up 2 bases, with 12 bases separating them. The CDR3 DNA follows: TGTGCCAGCAGTACCCTTGCCGGAAACTATGGCTACACCTTC. Amino acid sequence: CASSTLAGNYGYTF.

This clonotype was recorded at least ten times. The rearrangement uses TRBV11-3 and TRBJ2-2; 7 bases align to TRBD1. Germline CDR1 and CDR2: SGHNT and YENEEA. The CDR3 is 14 amino acids. The ends lost 5 bases at V and 7 bases at J; junction bases unmatched: 7. CDR3: CASSNGQANGELFF. The CDR3 DNA reads TGTGCCAGCAGCAACGGACAGGCAAACGGGGAGCTGTTTTTT.

This clonotype is medium-sized by share. V and J are TRBV10-2 and TRBJ2-3; 7 positions match TRBD2. The CDR3 contains 15 residues. Germline V lookup: CDR1 WSHSY, CDR2 SAAADI. The ends lost 6 bases at V and 11 bases at J; junction bases unmatched: 17. CDR3 in DNA: TGCGCCAGCAGCAGGACTAGTCGGGGAGCGGGTGGGCAGTATTTT. Translating gives CASSRTSRGAGGQYF.

This chain links TRBV27 with TRBJ2-1; possible D gene TRBD2, 6 bases. CDR1 and CDR2 (germline): MNHEY, SMNVEV (reference sequence). The CDR3 spans 16 residues. V gave up 1 base and J gave up 0 bases, with 10 bases separating them. CDR3 DNA: TGTGCCAGCAGTTTATTTCGCGGGATCTCCTACAATGAGCAGTTCTTC. As protein: CASSLFRGISYNEQFF.